This T cell receptor (beta chain) came from a study of T-cell reconstitution after alpha-beta-depleted transplantation in children. Whole-study results and caveats: The origin of high day-60 TCRbeta diversity in some patients lay in surviving recipient T cells and thymic progenitors. Newly generated T cells supplied most T-cell counts and diversity one year post-transplant. About two months after transplant, alpha-beta T cells reportedly came from several hundred expanded graft clones.

The V gene's germline CDR1 is SGHRS and CDR2 YFSETQ. With V trimmed by 4 bases and J by 5 bases, 11 bases remained unmatched. CDR3 length equals 15 residues. Unique molecular identifiers tagged the TCRbeta library. TCRdb re-called the PCR reads with MiXCR, one entry per CDR3 protein. Of around 800,000 distinct CDR3 sequences in the sample, roughly 15% were seen once. In this sample, this clonotype turned up a few times. The antigen is not known. Sequenced material: PBMCs, mostly from graft donor cells, taken 360 days after TCRalphabeta/CD19-depleted stem cell transplant. This sequence originates from a male patient younger than 18 who had a stem cell transplant for acute lymphoblastic leukemia, so the T cells may come from the graft donor. The chain combines TRBV5-1 with TRBJ2-7, with 8 bases fitting TRBD1. CDR3 nucleotide sequence: TGCGCCAGCAGCCTAGGACAGGGTGCGGGCCACGAGCAGTACTTC. Translation gives CASSLGQGAGHEQYF.